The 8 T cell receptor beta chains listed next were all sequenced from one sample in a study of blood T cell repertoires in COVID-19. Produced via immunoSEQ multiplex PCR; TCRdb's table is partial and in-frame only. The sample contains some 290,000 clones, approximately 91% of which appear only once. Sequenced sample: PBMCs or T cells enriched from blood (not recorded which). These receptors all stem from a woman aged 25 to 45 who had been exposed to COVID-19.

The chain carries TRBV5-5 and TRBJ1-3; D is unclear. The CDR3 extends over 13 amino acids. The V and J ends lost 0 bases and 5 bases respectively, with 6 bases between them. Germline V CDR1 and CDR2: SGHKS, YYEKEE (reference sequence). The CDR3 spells CASSLERRNTIYF. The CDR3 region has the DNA TGTGCCAGCAGCTTGGAGCGCAGAAACACCATATATTTT.

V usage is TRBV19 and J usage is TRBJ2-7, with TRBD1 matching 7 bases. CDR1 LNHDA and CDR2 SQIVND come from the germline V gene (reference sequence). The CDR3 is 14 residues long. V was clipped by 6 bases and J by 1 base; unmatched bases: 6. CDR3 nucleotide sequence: TGTGCCAGTAGACAGGGGCATACTTCCTACGAGCAGTACTTC. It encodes CASRQGHTSYEQYF.

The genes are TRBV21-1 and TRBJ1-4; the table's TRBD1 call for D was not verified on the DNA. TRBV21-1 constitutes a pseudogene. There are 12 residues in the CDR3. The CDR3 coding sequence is TGTGCCAGCAGCAATGTAACAGGGTTACTGTTTTTT. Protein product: CASSNVTGLLFF.

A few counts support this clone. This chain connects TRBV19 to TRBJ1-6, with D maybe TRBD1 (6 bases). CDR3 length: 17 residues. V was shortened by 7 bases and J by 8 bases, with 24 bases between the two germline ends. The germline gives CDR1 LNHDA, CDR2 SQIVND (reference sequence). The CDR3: CASNGLWGRGEDSPLHF. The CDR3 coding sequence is TGTGCCAGTAATGGCCTCTGGGGCAGGGGAGAGGATTCACCCCTCCACTTT.

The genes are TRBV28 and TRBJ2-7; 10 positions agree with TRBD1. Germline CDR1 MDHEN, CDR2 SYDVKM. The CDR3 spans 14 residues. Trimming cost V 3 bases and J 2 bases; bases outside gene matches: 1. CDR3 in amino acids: CASSLGTGAYEQYF. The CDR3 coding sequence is TGTGCCAGCAGTTTGGGGACAGGGGCCTACGAGCAGTACTTC.

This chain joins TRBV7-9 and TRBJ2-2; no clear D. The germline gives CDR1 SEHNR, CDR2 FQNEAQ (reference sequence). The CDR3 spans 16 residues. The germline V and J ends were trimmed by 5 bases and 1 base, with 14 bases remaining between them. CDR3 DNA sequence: TGTGCCAGCAGCATAGACACCCTTTTGAACACCGGGGAGCTGTTTTTT. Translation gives CASSIDTLLNTGELFF.

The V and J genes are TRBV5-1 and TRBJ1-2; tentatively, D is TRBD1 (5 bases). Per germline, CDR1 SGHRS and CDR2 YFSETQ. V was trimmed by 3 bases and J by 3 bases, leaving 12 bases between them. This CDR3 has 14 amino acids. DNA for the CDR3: TGCGCCAGCAGCTCGGCAGGGTTCGACTATGGCTACACCTTC. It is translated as CASSSAGFDYGYTF. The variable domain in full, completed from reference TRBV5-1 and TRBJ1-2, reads KAGVTQTPRYLIKTRGQQVTLSCSPISGHRSVSWYQQTPGQGLQFLFEYFSETQRNKGNFPGRFSGRQFSNSRSEMNVSTLELGDSALYLCASSSAGFDYGYTFGSGTRLTVV.

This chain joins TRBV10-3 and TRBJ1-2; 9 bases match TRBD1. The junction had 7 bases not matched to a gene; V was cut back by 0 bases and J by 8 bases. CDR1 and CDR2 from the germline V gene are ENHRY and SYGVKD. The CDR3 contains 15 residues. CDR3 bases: TGTGCCATCAGTGAGTCGAGACAGGGGGAGGACGGCTACACCTTC. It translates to CAISESRQGEDGYTF.